This TCR beta chain is drawn from a study of T cell responses to AZD1222 COVID-19 vaccine. The CDR3 covers 15 residues. Trimming left V 4 bases short and J 5 bases short, with 18 bases between. Germline V CDR1 and CDR2: SGDLS, YYNGEE. The method was immunoSEQ multiplex PCR; TCRdb's version includes in-frame clones alone and lacks a portion of them. The sample carries 150,000 to 180,000 clones, 87% recorded once. The material sequenced was peripheral blood, taken 28 days after the second AZD1222 dose. The clonotype originates from an adult who received the AZD1222 COVID-19 vaccine. The genes are TRBV9 and TRBJ1-1; TRBD1 might be the D (6 bases). CDR3 sequence reads: CASSFRDTPSTEAFF. The CDR3 nucleotides read TGTGCCAGCAGCTTCCGGGACACTCCTTCGACTGAAGCTTTCTTT.